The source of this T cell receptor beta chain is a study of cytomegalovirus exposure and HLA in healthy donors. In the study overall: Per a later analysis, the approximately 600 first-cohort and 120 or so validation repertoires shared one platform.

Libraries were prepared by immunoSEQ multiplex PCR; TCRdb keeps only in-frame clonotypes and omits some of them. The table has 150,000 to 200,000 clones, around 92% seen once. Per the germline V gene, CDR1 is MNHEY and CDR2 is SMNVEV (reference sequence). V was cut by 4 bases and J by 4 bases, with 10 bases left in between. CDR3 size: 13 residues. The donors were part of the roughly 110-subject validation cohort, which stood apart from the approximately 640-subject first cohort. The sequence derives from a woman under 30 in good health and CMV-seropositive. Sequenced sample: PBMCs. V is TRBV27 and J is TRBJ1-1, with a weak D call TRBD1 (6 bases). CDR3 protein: CASSWGGRTEAFF. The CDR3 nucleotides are TGTGCCAGCAGTTGGGGGGGGCGCACTGAAGCTTTCTTT.